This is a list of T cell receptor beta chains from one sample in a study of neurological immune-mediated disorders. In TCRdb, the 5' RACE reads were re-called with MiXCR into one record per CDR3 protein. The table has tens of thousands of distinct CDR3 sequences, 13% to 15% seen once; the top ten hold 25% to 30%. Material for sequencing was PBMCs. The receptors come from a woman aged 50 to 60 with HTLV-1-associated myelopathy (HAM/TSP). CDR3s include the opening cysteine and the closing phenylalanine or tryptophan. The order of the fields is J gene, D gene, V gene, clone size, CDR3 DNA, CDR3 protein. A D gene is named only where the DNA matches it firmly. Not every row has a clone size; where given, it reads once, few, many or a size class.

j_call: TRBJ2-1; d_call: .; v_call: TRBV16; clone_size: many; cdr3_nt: TGTGCCAGCAGCCAGGGCGGGGAACCTGTCAATGAGCAGTTCTTC; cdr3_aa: CASSQGGEPVNEQFF
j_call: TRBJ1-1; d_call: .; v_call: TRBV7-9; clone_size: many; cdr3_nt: TGTGCCAGCAGCCCGTTGGTTGGGCGGACTGAAGCTTTCTTT; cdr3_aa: CASSPLVGRTEAFF
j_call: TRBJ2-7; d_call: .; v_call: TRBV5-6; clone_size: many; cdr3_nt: TGTGCCAGCAGCTTGGGGACAGACTACGAGCAGTACTTC; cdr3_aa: CASSLGTDYEQYF
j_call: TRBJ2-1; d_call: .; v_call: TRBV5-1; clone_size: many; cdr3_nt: TGCGCCAGCAGCCCGCGGACGGAAATGGCTACCAATGAGCAGTTCTTC; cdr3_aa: CASSPRTEMATNEQFF
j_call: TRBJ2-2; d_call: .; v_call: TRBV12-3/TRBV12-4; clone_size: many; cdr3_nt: TGTGCCAGCAGTTTACTGACAGGCGGCCCGAGCACCGGGGAGCTGTTTTTT; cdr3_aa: CASSLLTGGPSTGELFF
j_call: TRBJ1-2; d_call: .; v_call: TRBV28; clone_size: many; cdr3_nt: TGTGCCAGCAGCATCACCTCCTATGGCTACACCTTC; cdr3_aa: CASSITSYGYTF
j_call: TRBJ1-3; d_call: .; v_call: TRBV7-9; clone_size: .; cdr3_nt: TGTGCCAGCACCTCCGACATCTCTGCAAACACCATATATTTT; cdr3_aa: CASTSDISANTIYF
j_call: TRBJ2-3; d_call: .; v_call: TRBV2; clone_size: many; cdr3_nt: TGTGCCAGCAGTGAGTGGGACCCAAGAGATACGCAGTATTTT; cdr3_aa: CASSEWDPRDTQYF
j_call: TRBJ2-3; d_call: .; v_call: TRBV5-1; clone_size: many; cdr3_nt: TGCGCCAGCAGCTTGTCGGACACAGATACGCAGTATTTT; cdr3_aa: CASSLSDTDTQYF
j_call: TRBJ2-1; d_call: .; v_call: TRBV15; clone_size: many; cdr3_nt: TGTGCCACCAGCAGAGATAAGAGGTACTATGAGCAGTTCTTC; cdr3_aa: CATSRDKRYYEQFF
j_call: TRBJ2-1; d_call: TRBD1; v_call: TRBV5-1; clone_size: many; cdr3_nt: TGCGCCAGCAGTTCACGAGCCTCTGGACAGGGCTATAACAATGAGCAGTTCTTC; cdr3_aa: CASSSRASGQGYNNEQFF
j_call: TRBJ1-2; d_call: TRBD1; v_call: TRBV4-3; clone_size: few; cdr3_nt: TGCGCCAGCAGCCAAGGACAGGGGAGGGGTGGCTACACCTTC; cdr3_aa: CASSQGQGRGGYTF
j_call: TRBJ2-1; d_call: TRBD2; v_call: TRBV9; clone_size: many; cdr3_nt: TGTGCCAGCAGCGCCCCTCTAGGCGGGGGGGTCAATGAGCAGTTCTTC; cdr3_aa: CASSAPLGGGVNEQFF
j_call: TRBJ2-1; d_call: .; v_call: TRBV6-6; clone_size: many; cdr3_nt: TGTGCCAGCAGTTACTATACCTCTGGGAATGAGCAGTTCTTC; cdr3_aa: CASSYYTSGNEQFF
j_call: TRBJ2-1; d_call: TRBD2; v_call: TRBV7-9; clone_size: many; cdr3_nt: TGTGCCAGCAGCCTAGGGACTAGCGGGGGGCCCTACAATGAGCAGTTCTTC; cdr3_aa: CASSLGTSGGPYNEQFF
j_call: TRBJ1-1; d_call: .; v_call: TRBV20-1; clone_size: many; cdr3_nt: TGCAGCGCCTATTACGAGCGGGACGGCACTGAAGCTTTCTTT; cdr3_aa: CSAYYERDGTEAFF
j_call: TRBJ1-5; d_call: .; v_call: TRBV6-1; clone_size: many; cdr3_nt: TGTGCCAGCAGTACTCTGGTGAGATATAGCAATCAGCCCCAGCATTTT; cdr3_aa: CASSTLVRYSNQPQHF
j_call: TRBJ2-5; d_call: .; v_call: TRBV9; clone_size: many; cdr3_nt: TGTGCCAGCAGCGTAACGGGTGAAGAGACCCAGTACTTC; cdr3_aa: CASSVTGEETQYF
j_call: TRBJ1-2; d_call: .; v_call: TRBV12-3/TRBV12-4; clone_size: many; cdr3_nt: TGTGCCAGCAGGGGGGCCGTGTACTATGGCTACACCTTC; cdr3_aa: CASRGAVYYGYTF
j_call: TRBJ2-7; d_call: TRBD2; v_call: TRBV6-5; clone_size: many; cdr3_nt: TGTGCCAGCAAAAAGTTACCCCCTAGCGGGGCCTCCTACGAGCAGTACTTC; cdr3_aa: CASKKLPPSGASYEQYF
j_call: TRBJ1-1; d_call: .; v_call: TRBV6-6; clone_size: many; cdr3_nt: TGTGCCAGCAGTTACTCGATACAGGGCGCTGAAGCTTTCTTT; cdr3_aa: CASSYSIQGAEAFF
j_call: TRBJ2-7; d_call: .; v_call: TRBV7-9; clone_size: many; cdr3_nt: TGTGCCAGCAGCTTTCGAGGATTACCCCCCTACGAGCAGTACTTC; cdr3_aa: CASSFRGLPPYEQYF
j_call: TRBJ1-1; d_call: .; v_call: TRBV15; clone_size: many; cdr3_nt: TGTGCCACCGGACCCGCAGGGTTGTCTAATGAAGCTTTCTTT; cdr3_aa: CATGPAGLSNEAFF
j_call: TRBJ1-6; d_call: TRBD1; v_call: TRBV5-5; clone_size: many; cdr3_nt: TGTGCCAGCAGCTTGGCCGGGACAGGCATGAATTCACCCCTCCACTTT; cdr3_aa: CASSLAGTGMNSPLHF
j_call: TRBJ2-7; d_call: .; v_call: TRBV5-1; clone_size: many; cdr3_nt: TGCGCCAGCAGCTCGGGACGTAGCCCCGGAGACGAGTCGGGGGCCTTTTTC; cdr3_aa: CASSSGRSPGDESGAFF
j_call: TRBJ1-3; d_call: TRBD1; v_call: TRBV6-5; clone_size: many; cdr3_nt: TGTGCCAGCATGGTAACAGGGGCGTTCAGTGGAAACACCATATATTTT; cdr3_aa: CASMVTGAFSGNTIYF
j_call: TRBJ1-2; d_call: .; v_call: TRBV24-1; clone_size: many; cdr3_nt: TGTGCCACCAGCTACGGGGGGGGTGGCTACACCTTC; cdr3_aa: CATSYGGGGYTF
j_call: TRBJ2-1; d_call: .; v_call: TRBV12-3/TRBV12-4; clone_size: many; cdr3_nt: TGTGCCAGCAGCCCCGGACAGAATGAGCAGTTCTTC; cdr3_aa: CASSPGQNEQFF